A single sample gave rise to the 12 T cell receptor beta chains below, sequenced in a study of shared clonotypes between healthy human individuals. The table came from immunoSEQ multiplex PCR; TCRdb's copy has only in-frame clones and leaves some out. This sample has about 1 million clones, with approximately 68% found just once. Sequencing was performed on memory CD4+ T cells sorted from blood. This sample's subset: CD45RA-negative fraction. These receptors were obtained from a man between 18 and 29 years old in good health.

V usage is TRBV19 and J usage is TRBJ2-1; 10 bases are shared with TRBD1. The junction had 14 bases not matched to a gene; V was cut back by 5 bases and J by 7 bases. Germline V gives CDR1 LNHDA, CDR2 SQIVND (reference sequence). There are 17 residues in the CDR3. The CDR3 DNA reads TGTGCCAGTAGTTTAAGAACCGGGACAGGGGAGTCGAATGAGCAGTTCTTC. Residues: CASSLRTGTGESNEQFF.

The rearrangement joins TRBV27 to TRBJ1-4, with D possibly being TRBD1 (6 bases). V was cut by 6 bases and J by 10 bases, with 21 bases left in between. CDR3 size: 15 residues. CDR1 is MNHEY, CDR2 SMNVEV, per germline (reference sequence). The CDR3 DNA is TGTGCCAGCAGGCTTATACAGGGAGGGTCAGGAAAACTGTTTTTT. Protein sequence: CASRLIQGGSGKLFF.

The chain joins TRBV15 to TRBJ2-7; either TRBD1 or TRBD2 may supply D (5 bases each). The CDR3 is 14 amino acids. The germline V and J ends were trimmed by 0 bases and 7 bases, with 13 bases remaining between them. Germline loops: CDR1 LNHNV, CDR2 YYDKDF (reference sequence). The CDR3 loop is CATSRDSDGGEQYF. Here the CDR3 DNA reads TGTGCCACCAGCAGAGATTCGGATGGGGGAGAGCAGTACTTC.

This chain links TRBV5-1 with TRBJ2-5; D unclear. The CDR3 consists of 12 residues. Germline V gives CDR1 SGHRS, CDR2 YFSETQ. The V and J ends lost 5 bases and 5 bases respectively, with 10 bases between them. In nucleotides, the CDR3 is TGCGCCAGCAGGGTCCGTGAGGAGACCCAGTACTTC. Translation gives CASRVREETQYF.

In this sample, this clone turned up many times. The sample carries other DNA sequences with the same CDR3. The chain joins TRBV28 to TRBJ2-7; D is unclear. Trimming stripped 2 bases from V and 2 bases from J, with 4 bases between. The CDR3 covers 12 residues. Germline V gene data show CDR1 as MDHEN and CDR2 as SYDVKM. The CDR3 here is CASSLRTYEQYF. As DNA, the CDR3 is TGTGCCAGCAGTTTACGGACCTACGAGCAGTACTTC.

This chain joins TRBV5-4 and TRBJ2-5; D may correspond to TRBD1 or TRBD2 (6 bases each). Per the germline V gene, CDR1 is SGHNT and CDR2 is YYREEE (reference sequence). This CDR3 has 15 residues. V shed 4 bases and J shed 5 bases, with 18 bases lying between them. CDR3 region: CASSQKRGDAETQYF. The CDR3 DNA sequence: TGTGCCAGCAGCCAGAAGAGGGGGGACGCGGAGACCCAGTACTTC.

The chain recombines TRBV7-2 with TRBJ1-4, with 9 bases identical to TRBD1. CDR3 length: 15 amino acids. The V gene end was trimmed by 2 bases and the J gene end by 7 bases; junction bases not matched to a gene: 5. From germline, CDR1 is SGHTA and CDR2 FQGNSA. CDR3 region: CASSLPTGGGEKLFF. For the CDR3, the DNA is TGTGCCAGCAGCTTACCGACAGGGGGGGGTGAAAAACTGTTTTTT. The full variable domain, in which reference TRBV7-2 and TRBJ1-4 provide the parts outside the CDR3, is GAGVSQSPSNKVTEKGKDVELRCDPISGHTALYWYRQSLGQGLEFLIYFQGNSAPDKSGLPSDRFSAERTGGSVSTLTIQRTQQEDSAVYLCASSLPTGGGEKLFFGSGTQLSVL.

Comments on this clone: A junction end diverges from the germline sequence, so it may reflect a read error. The chain carries TRBV9 and TRBJ1-4; D perhaps matches TRBD1 (6 bases). The germline V gene encodes CDR1 SGDLS and CDR2 YYNGEE. The CDR3 contains 14 residues. The CDR3 reads CASSTRGGEEKLFF. CDR3 bases: TGTGCCAGCAGCACCAGGGGAGGAGAGGAAAAGCTGTTTTTT.

The rearrangement links TRBV28 to TRBJ1-2; D not certain. V lost 8 bases, J lost 0 bases, and 19 bases lay in between. This CDR3 has 16 residues. Germline lookup yields CDR1 MDHEN and CDR2 SYDVKM. The CDR3 sequence is CASGPLTILPNYGYTF. CDR3 nucleotides: TGTGCCAGCGGCCCCCTGACGATTCTCCCTAACTATGGCTACACCTTC.

V gene TRBV5-1 combines with J gene TRBJ2-7, with D maybe TRBD2 (6 bases). There are 14 residues in the CDR3. Germline values: CDR1 SGHRS, CDR2 YFSETQ. The germline V and J ends were trimmed by 0 bases and 5 bases, with 12 bases remaining between them. For the CDR3, the DNA is TGCGCCAGCAGCTTGGGACTAGTCGTCGACGAGCAGTACTTC. As protein: CASSLGLVVDEQYF. The full variable domain, with the rest looked up from reference TRBV5-1 and TRBJ2-7, is KAGVTQTPRYLIKTRGQQVTLSCSPISGHRSVSWYQQTPGQGLQFLFEYFSETQRNKGNFPGRFSGRQFSNSRSEMNVSTLELGDSALYLCASSLGLVVDEQYFGPGTRLTVT.

The rearrangement links TRBV6-5 to TRBJ2-1; 15 bases are shared with TRBD2. The J segment lost 7 bases and the V segment lost 4 bases, leaving 5 bases of the junction unmatched. Per the germline V gene, CDR1 is MNHEY and CDR2 is SVGAGI. The CDR3 has 16 residues. The chain's CDR3 is CASSLTGTSGGNEQFF. The CDR3 DNA sequence: TGTGCCAGCAGTTTGACCGGGACTAGCGGGGGGAATGAGCAGTTCTTC.

The chain uses TRBV7-8 and TRBJ2-7; weak D call: TRBD1 (5 bases). The CDR3 length is 15 residues. V was pared by 2 bases and J by 5 bases, with 16 bases between. Germline values: CDR1 SGHVS, CDR2 FQNEAQ. CDR3 bases: TGTGCCAGCAGCTTATGCCAGGGTGGGGTCCACGAGCAGTACTTC. This translates into CASSLCQGGVHEQYF.